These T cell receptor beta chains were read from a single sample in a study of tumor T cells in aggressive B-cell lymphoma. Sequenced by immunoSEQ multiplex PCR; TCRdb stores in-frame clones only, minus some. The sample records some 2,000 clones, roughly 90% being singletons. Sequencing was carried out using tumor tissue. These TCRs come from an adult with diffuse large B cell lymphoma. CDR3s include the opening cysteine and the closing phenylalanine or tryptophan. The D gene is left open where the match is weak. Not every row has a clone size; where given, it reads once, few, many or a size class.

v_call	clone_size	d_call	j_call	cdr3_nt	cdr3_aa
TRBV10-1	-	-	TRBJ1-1	TGCGCCAGCAGTGAGTCGGCCCTCACTGAAGCTTTCTTT	CASSESALTEAFF
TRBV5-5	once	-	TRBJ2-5	TGTGCCAGCAGCCTTGGACTGGGGGAGACCCAGTACTTC	CASSLGLGETQYF
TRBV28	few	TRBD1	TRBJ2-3	TGTGCCAGCAGTTCCACGGGCACCGGGACAGGGTATACGCAGTATTTT	CASSSTGTGTGYTQYF
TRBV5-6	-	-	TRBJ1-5	TGTGCCAGCAGCTTTTCGACAGGTCTGGGGCCCCAGCATTTT	CASSFSTGLGPQHF
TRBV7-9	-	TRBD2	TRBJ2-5	TGTGCCAGCAGCTCCCTGTATAATAGCGGGAGTCAAGAGACCCAGTACTTC	CASSSLYNSGSQETQYF
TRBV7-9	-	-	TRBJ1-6	TGTGCCAGCAGTCGAGATAATTCACCCCTCCACTTT	CASSRDNSPLHF
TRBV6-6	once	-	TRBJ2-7	TGTGCGACTAGGGCGGGTAGCTACGAGCAGTACTTC	CATRAGSYEQYF
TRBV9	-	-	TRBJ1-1	TGTGCCAGCCGGAGGGGCCCCATGAACACTGAAGCTTTCTTT	CASRRGPMNTEAFF
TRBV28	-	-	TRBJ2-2	TGTGCCAGTAACCGGGACACGAACACCGGGGAGCTGTTTTTT	CASNRDTNTGELFF
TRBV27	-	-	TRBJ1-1	TGTGCCAGCTACCCCATAGGGAGCACTGAAGCTTTTTTT	CASYPIGSTEAFF
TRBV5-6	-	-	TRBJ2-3	TGTGCCAGCAGCCTCGGGACATTTGGCACAGATACGCAGTATTTT	CASSLGTFGTDTQYF
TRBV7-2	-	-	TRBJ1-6	TGTGCCAGCAGCTTCAATGCCGGCGGTTCACCCCTCCACTTT	CASSFNAGGSPLHF
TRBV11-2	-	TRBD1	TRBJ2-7	TGTGCCAGCAGCACAACGCAGGGGGCAATGGGCGAGCAGTACTTC	CASSTTQGAMGEQYF
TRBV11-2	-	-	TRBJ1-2	TGTGCCAGCAGCTTAGTAGCTAACTATGGCTACACCTTC	CASSLVANYGYTF
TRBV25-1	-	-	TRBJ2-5	TGTGCTAGCCGACACACTTGGCAAGAGACCCAGTACTTC	CASRHTWQETQYF
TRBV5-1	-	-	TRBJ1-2	TGCGCCAGCAGCTACGGACAGAACTATGGCTACACCTTC	CASSYGQNYGYTF
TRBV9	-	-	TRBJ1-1	TGTGCCAGCAAAGCGGGTCCAGGCATGAACACTGAAGCTTTCTTT	CASKAGPGMNTEAFF
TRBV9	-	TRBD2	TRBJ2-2	TGTGCCAGCAGCGTGGTTAGCGGGAGTTCCACCGGGGAGCTGTTTTTT	CASSVVSGSSTGELFF
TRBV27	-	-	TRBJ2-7	TGTGCCAGCAGTTCTTCCTACGAGCAGTACTTC	CASSSSYEQYF
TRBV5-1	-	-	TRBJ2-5	TGCGCCAGCAGCTTTGGGCAGGAAGAGACCCAGTACTTC	CASSFGQEETQYF
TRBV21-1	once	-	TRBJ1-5	TGTGCCAGCAACAACAGGGGCTATCAGCCCCAGCATTTT	CASNNRGYQPQHF
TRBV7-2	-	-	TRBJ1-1	TGTGCCAGCAAAACAATGAACACTGAAGCTTTCTTT	CASKTMNTEAFF
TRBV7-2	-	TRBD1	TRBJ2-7	TGTGCCAGCAGCTTGGACAGGGGGCACGAGCAGTACTTC	CASSLDRGHEQYF
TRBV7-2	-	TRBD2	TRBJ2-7	TGTGCCAGCAGCGGGGCTAGCGGTATGGCCTACGAGCAGTACTTC	CASSGASGMAYEQYF
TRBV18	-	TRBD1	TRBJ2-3	TGTGCCAGCTCACCACAAGGGGGCACGGATACGCAGTATTTT	CASSPQGGTDTQYF
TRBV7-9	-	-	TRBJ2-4	TGTGCCAGCAGCCAAAGTGTTCAGGGTAGGGTCATTCAGTACTTC	CASSQSVQGRVIQYF
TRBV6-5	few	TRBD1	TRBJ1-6	TGTGCCAGCAGTCGGACAGGGAATTCACCCCTCCACTTT	CASSRTGNSPLHF
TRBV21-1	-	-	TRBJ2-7	TGTGCCAGCCGCTACGAGCAGTACTTC	CASRYEQYF
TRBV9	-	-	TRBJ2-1	TGTGCCAGCAGCGCACAGGGCTACAATGAGCAGTTCTTC	CASSAQGYNEQFF
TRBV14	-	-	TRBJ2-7	TGTGCCAGCAGCCAAGCGGGAGCTTTCAAGCAGTACTTC	CASSQAGAFKQYF
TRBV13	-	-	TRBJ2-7	TGTGCCAGCAGCTCGGGAGAAGTTAAGTCCTACGAGCAGTACTTC	CASSSGEVKSYEQYF
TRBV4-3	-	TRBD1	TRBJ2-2	TGCGCCAGCAGCCAAGGGGACAGGAGGAACACCGGGGAGCTGTTTTTT	CASSQGDRRNTGELFF
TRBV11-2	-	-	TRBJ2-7	TGTGCCAGCAGCTTAGATCTTACTAGCTCCTACGAGCAGTACTTC	CASSLDLTSSYEQYF
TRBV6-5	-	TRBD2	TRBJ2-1	TGTGCCAGCAGCCGAACGGCGGGAGCATTGGATGAGCAGTTCTTC	CASSRTAGALDEQFF
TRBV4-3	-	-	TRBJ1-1	TGCGCCAGCAGCCTGGGGCCGGGGAACACTGAAGCTTTCTTT	CASSLGPGNTEAFF
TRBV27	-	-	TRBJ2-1	TGTGCCAGCAGTCCCGCTGCGGGGACGTACAATGAGCAGTTCTTC	CASSPAAGTYNEQFF
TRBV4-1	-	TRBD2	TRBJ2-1	TGCGCCAGCAGCCAAAAGACTAGCGGTGAGCAGTTCTTC	CASSQKTSGEQFF
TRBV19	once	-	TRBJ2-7	TGTGCCAGTAAGCGGATAGGGGAGCAGTACTTC	CASKRIGEQYF
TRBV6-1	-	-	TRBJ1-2	TGTGCCAGCAGTCCTAACAGTTATGGCTACACCTTC	CASSPNSYGYTF
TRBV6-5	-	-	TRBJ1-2	TGTGCCAGCAGCCGAGAAGGGGTTGGCTATGGCTACACCTTC	CASSREGVGYGYTF
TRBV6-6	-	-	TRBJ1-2	TGTGCCAGCAGTTACGAGGGCCAGATTTATGGCTACACCTTC	CASSYEGQIYGYTF
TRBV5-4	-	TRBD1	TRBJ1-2	TGTGCCAGCAGCGGACAGGGTGCACTTTATGGCTACACCTTC	CASSGQGALYGYTF
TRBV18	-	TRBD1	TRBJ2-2	TGTGCCAGCTCACCAAGAGAACCAAGACAGGGGAACACCGGGGAGCTGTTTTTT	CASSPREPRQGNTGELFF
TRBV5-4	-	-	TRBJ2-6	TGTGCCAGCAGACCGACAGGTTCTGGGGCCAACGTCCTGACTTTC	CASRPTGSGANVLTF
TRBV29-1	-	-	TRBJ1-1	TGCAGCGTTGAGGGCAGCCTGAACACTGAAGCTTTCTTT	CSVEGSLNTEAFF
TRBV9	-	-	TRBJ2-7	TGTGCCAGCAGCACCGCAGGGGACGGGTCCTACGAGCAGTACTTC	CASSTAGDGSYEQYF